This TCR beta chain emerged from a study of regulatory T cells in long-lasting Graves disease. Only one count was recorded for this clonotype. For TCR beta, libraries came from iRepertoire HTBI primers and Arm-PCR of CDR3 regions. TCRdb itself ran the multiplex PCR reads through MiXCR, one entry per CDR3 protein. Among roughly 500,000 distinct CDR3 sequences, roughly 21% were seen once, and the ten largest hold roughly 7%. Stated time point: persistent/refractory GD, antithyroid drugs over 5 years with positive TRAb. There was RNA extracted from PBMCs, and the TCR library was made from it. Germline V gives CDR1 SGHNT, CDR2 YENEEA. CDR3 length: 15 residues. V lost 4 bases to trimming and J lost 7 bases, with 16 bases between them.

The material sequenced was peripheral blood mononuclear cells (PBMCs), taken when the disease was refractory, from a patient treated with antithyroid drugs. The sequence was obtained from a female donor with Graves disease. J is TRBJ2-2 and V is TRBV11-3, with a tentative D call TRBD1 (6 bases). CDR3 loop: CASSSHRETGGELFF. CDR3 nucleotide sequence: TGTGCCAGCAGCTCCCACAGGGAAACGGGCGGGGAGCTGTTTTTT.